The rows below give T cell receptor beta chains drawn from one sample of a study of blood T cell repertoires in COVID-19. TCRdb's copy holds only in-frame clones and misses some; the assay was immunoSEQ multiplex PCR. The data show about 87,000 clones, approximately 85% seen once. The specimen sequenced was peripheral blood. The receptors here all came from an elderly woman with COVID-19, enrolled during active disease. CDR3s include the opening cysteine and the closing phenylalanine or tryptophan. Each record gives: clone size, D gene, V gene, J gene, CDR3 DNA, CDR3 protein. A D gene is named only where the DNA matches it firmly. Expanded clones are given a class, and other clones once, few, many or no size at all.

NA	TRBD2	TRBV7-6	TRBJ2-5	TGTGCCAGCAGCTGGGGAGGGAGAGAGACCCAGTACTTC	CASSWGGRETQYF
NA	NA	TRBV29-1	TRBJ2-1	TGCAGCGCGTATGGGGCTTCCCTCTACAATGAGCAGTTCTTC	CSAYGASLYNEQFF
NA	NA	TRBV4-3	TRBJ2-3	TGCGCCAGCAGCCAAGGGGCATGGGATACGCAGTATTTT	CASSQGAWDTQYF
NA	NA	TRBV6-1	TRBJ1-5	TGTGCCAGCAGTGAATACAGGATTGGCAATCAGCCCCAGCATTTT	CASSEYRIGNQPQHF
NA	NA	TRBV27	TRBJ2-3	TGTGCCAGCAGTGGCTACAGGGCGGGAGATACGCAGTATTTT	CASSGYRAGDTQYF
NA	TRBD1	TRBV13	TRBJ1-2	TGTGCCAGCAGCGGAGCCTCGGACAGGGGGAACTATGGCTACACCTTC	CASSGASDRGNYGYTF
NA	NA	TRBV2	TRBJ2-3	TGTGCCAGCAGCGGGGACTATACGCAGTATTTT	CASSGDYTQYF
once	TRBD2	TRBV27	TRBJ2-1	TGTGCCAGCAGCATAAGCGGGGGCAGTGAGCAGTTCTTC	CASSISGGSEQFF
NA	NA	TRBV20-1	TRBJ2-7	TGCAGTGCTACTGTCTACGAGCAGTACTTC	CSATVYEQYF
NA	TRBD2	TRBV7-2	TRBJ2-7	TGTGCCAGCAGCTACGCCGGACTAGCGGGAGGGGGCCAGATGTACGAGCAGTACTTC	CASSYAGLAGGGQMYEQYF
NA	TRBD1	TRBV5-4	TRBJ1-3	TGTGCCAGCAGCGACAGGGTTATGAACACCATATATTTT	CASSDRVMNTIYF
NA	TRBD1	TRBV6-6	TRBJ1-2	TGTGCCGTACCAGGGGGAGTTGATGGCTACACCTTC	CAVPGGVDGYTF
NA	TRBD1	TRBV6-5	TRBJ1-4	TGTGCCAGCAGTCAGGGGACAGTCTCTAATGAAAAACTGTTTTTT	CASSQGTVSNEKLFF
NA	TRBD2	TRBV4-2	TRBJ2-2	TGTGCCAGCAGCCGGCCGGGACTAGCGGGAGTTGGGGAGCTGTTTTTT	CASSRPGLAGVGELFF
few	NA	TRBV3-1/TRBV3-2	TRBJ2-2	TGTGCCAGCAGCCCCTTGACCGGGGAGCTGTTTTTT	CASSPLTGELFF
once	NA	TRBV6-5	TRBJ2-7	TGTGCCAGCAGTTCCCAGACAGGTTCCTACGAGCAGTACTTC	CASSSQTGSYEQYF
NA	NA	TRBV4-1	TRBJ1-5	TGCGCCAGCAGCCAAGATGGGCAATATCAGCCCCAGCATTTT	CASSQDGQYQPQHF
NA	NA	TRBV28	TRBJ2-7	TGTGCCAGCAGTTTCCAGGACTACGAGCAGTACTTC	CASSFQDYEQYF
NA	NA	TRBV5-1	TRBJ2-7	TGCGCCAGCAGCTTGCAATGGCGGAAAGAGCAGTACTTC	CASSLQWRKEQYF
NA	NA	TRBV14	TRBJ1-2	TGTGCCAGCAGCAGTTCCAGAAGCTATGGCTACACCTTC	CASSSSRSYGYTF
NA	NA	TRBV15	TRBJ1-6	TGTGCTGACAACCAAAGGCCTAATTCACCCCTCCACTTT	CADNQRPNSPLHF
NA	NA	TRBV19	TRBJ1-3	TGTGCCAGTAGTATCCGGGACTCTGGAAACACCATATATTTT	CASSIRDSGNTIYF
NA	TRBD1	TRBV27	TRBJ1-6	TGTGCCAGCAGTCCCGAGACAGGGTCCTATAATTCACCCCTCCACTTT	CASSPETGSYNSPLHF
NA	TRBD2	TRBV5-1	TRBJ2-1	TGCGCCAGCAGCTTGTTACTAGCGGGCGTGCCCTGGGAGCAGTTCTTC	CASSLLLAGVPWEQFF
NA	TRBD2	TRBV2	TRBJ2-2	TGTGCCAGCAGAAAAGGACTAGCGGGATATACCGGGGAGCTGTTTTTT	CASRKGLAGYTGELFF
NA	NA	TRBV6-2/TRBV6-3	TRBJ2-7	TGTGCCAGCAGTTCCACGGGAACCGTCAACGAGCAGTACTTC	CASSSTGTVNEQYF
NA	TRBD1	TRBV10-3	TRBJ1-6	TGTGCCATCGCAGGGGGCAATTCACCCCTCCACTTT	CAIAGGNSPLHF
NA	TRBD1	TRBV27	TRBJ2-1	TGTGCCAGCAGCCGGGACAGGGCCCCCCTCAGCTCCTACAATGAGCAGTTCTTC	CASSRDRAPLSSYNEQFF
few	NA	TRBV7-8	TRBJ2-2	TGTGCCAGCAGCTTATTACAGGGACACACCGGGGAGCTGTTTTTT	CASSLLQGHTGELFF
NA	NA	TRBV5-4	TRBJ1-6	TGTGCCAGCAGCTCGACACTCTCCTATAATTCACCCCTCCACTTT	CASSSTLSYNSPLHF
NA	TRBD2	TRBV2	TRBJ2-1	TGTGCCAGCAGTGAAGGGACTAGCGGGGTCGACTCCTACAATGAGCAGTTCTTC	CASSEGTSGVDSYNEQFF
NA	TRBD2	TRBV2	TRBJ2-3	TGTGCCAGCAGTGAGGGCGGGAGGGCCGCAGATACGCAGTATTTT	CASSEGGRAADTQYF
few	NA	TRBV20-1	TRBJ1-5	TGCAGTGCCAGTGGGGGAGCTTTCAATCAGCCCCAGCATTTT	CSASGGAFNQPQHF
NA	NA	TRBV19	TRBJ1-1	TGTGCCAGTAGGGGCAGCTCTTTAGCTTTCTTT	CASRGSSLAFF
NA	TRBD1	TRBV3-1/TRBV3-2	TRBJ1-4	TGTGCCAGCAGCTTACAGGGGGCTGGTGAAAAACTGTTTTTT	CASSLQGAGEKLFF
NA	NA	TRBV29-1	TRBJ2-5	TGCAGCGTTGTCATGGCTCCTCCCAGGAGGGAGACCCAGTACTTC	CSVVMAPPRRETQYF
NA	NA	TRBV9	TRBJ2-1	TGTGCCAGCAGCTTTGCCGGCTCCTACAATGAGCAGTTCTTC	CASSFAGSYNEQFF
NA	NA	TRBV5-1	TRBJ1-1	TGCGCCAGCAGCTTGGATCCGGCGGGCTACACTGAAGCTTTCTTT	CASSLDPAGYTEAFF
NA	NA	TRBV18	TRBJ1-2	TGTGCCAGCTCACCGGGACAAAACTATGGCTACACCTTC	CASSPGQNYGYTF
NA	TRBD2	TRBV7-2	TRBJ2-3	TGTGCCAGCAGCTTAGGTGGCGGGGGACCTAGCACAGATACGCAGTATTTT	CASSLGGGGPSTDTQYF
NA	NA	TRBV18	TRBJ2-3	TGTGCCAGCTCACCACCGTTGGGGGCTACAGCAGATACGCAGTATTTT	CASSPPLGATADTQYF
NA	TRBD1	TRBV10-3	TRBJ1-6	TGTGCCATCAGTGAGGCAGGGACAGGGCTATTGGAACCCCTCCACTTT	CAISEAGTGLLEPLHF
NA	NA	TRBV19	TRBJ2-1	TGTGCCAGTAGTGGCTTAGCGCCCGGGGGTGAGCAGTTCTTC	CASSGLAPGGEQFF
NA	NA	TRBV5-5	TRBJ2-7	TGTGCCAGCAGAAAAGGGACTGAAGTTTCCTACGAGCAGTACTTC	CASRKGTEVSYEQYF
few	TRBD1	TRBV6-1	TRBJ2-7	TGTGCCAGCAGTGAACAGGGGGCGGTTATTTCCGAGCAGTACTTC	CASSEQGAVISEQYF
NA	NA	TRBV19	TRBJ1-1	TGTGCCAGTAGTCTCACAGGGTCAAGGAACACTGAAGCTTTCTTT	CASSLTGSRNTEAFF
few	TRBD1	TRBV30	TRBJ1-5	TGTGCCTGGAGCCGGGACAGGGGAAATCAGCCCCAGCATTTT	CAWSRDRGNQPQHF
NA	TRBD2	TRBV5-1	TRBJ2-5	TGCGCCAGCAGTCAGGGACTAGCGGGAGGGGAGACCCAGTACTTC	CASSQGLAGGETQYF
NA	TRBD2	TRBV14	TRBJ2-7	TGTGCCAGCAGCCGCGGGACTAGCGGTCTGTACGAGCAGTACTTC	CASSRGTSGLYEQYF
once	NA	TRBV5-5	TRBJ2-3	TGTGCCAGCAGCTTGCTCCGACAGGGCACAGATACGCAGTATTTT	CASSLLRQGTDTQYF
once	TRBD2	TRBV4-2	TRBJ2-3	TGTGCCAGCAGCCAACTAGCGGGGGCAGAAGATACGCAGTATTTT	CASSQLAGAEDTQYF
NA	NA	TRBV10-3	TRBJ2-7	TGTGCCATCAGTGAGGGACAGACGATTATCTACGAGCAGTACTTC	CAISEGQTIIYEQYF
NA	TRBD1	TRBV9	TRBJ2-1	TGTGCCAGCAGCGTCCTCGGGACAGGGGAGGGCAATGAGCAGTTCTTC	CASSVLGTGEGNEQFF
NA	TRBD1	TRBV6-5	TRBJ2-7	TGTGCCAGCACCGAGGGACAGGGGGCTCGCGAGCAGTACTTC	CASTEGQGAREQYF
few	TRBD2	TRBV7-9	TRBJ2-1	TGTGCCAGCAGGCCCCGCGGGGGGGGTACCTACAATGAGCAGTTCTTC	CASRPRGGGTYNEQFF
NA	NA	TRBV9	TRBJ1-5	TGTGCCAGCAGCGCAGGGAACAATCAGCCCCAGCATTTT	CASSAGNNQPQHF
NA	NA	TRBV18	TRBJ2-7	TGTGCCAGCTCACCTTACTCGACAGACGAGCAGTACTTC	CASSPYSTDEQYF
NA	NA	TRBV7-2	TRBJ1-3	TGTGCCAGCAGCTTACAGGGTACAGCGAACACCATATATTTT	CASSLQGTANTIYF
few	TRBD2	TRBV5-4	TRBJ2-2	TGTGCCAGCAGACGGGGACTAGCTGGCACCGGGGAGCTGTTTTTT	CASRRGLAGTGELFF
once	NA	TRBV7-9	TRBJ2-1	TGTGCCAGCAGCTTAAGTTACAACAATGAGCAGTTCTTC	CASSLSYNNEQFF